The rows below give T cell receptor beta chains drawn from one sample of a study of cytomegalovirus exposure and HLA in healthy donors. The data were produced by immunoSEQ multiplex PCR, yet TCRdb's version contains in-frame clones alone and is incomplete. The sample holds around 150,000 clones, about three quarters seen once. Sequenced input: PBMCs. The source of these receptors is a human donor in good health. Each CDR3 is given with its conserved first and last residue. The D gene is left open where the match is weak. Rows give clone size only sometimes, using once, few, many, or a class for an expanded clone.

J gene | V gene | D gene | clone size | CDR3 DNA | CDR3 protein
TRBJ2-5 | TRBV19 | TRBD2 | NA | TGTGCCAGTAGTGCCCCCGGGACTAGCGGGACAGAGACCCAGTACTTC | CASSAPGTSGTETQYF
TRBJ2-7 | TRBV27 | NA | NA | TGTGCCAGCAGTCTTTGCGAGCAGTACTTC | CASSLCEQYF
TRBJ2-7 | TRBV7-9 | NA | NA | TGTGCCAGCAGCTTATCAAACCCCTACGAGCAGTACTTC | CASSLSNPYEQYF
TRBJ1-2 | TRBV2 | TRBD1 | NA | TGTGCCAGCAGTGGTCTAGGGGGCCCGGGAGGCTACACCTTC | CASSGLGGPGGYTF
TRBJ2-7 | TRBV21-1 | NA | NA | TGTGCCAGCAGCGAGGGCCTCTATAACTACGAGCAGTACTTC | CASSEGLYNYEQYF
TRBJ2-7 | TRBV2 | NA | once | TGTGCCACCTCTCTTTCCTTTGAGGTCTACGAGCAGTACTTC | CATSLSFEVYEQYF
TRBJ2-1 | TRBV2 | NA | few | TGTGCCAGCAGTTCGCCAGGGGCTCGTGAGCAGTTCTTC | CASSSPGAREQFF
TRBJ1-2 | TRBV5-1 | NA | NA | TGCGCCAGCAGCTTGGGAGGCGGCTACACCTTC | CASSLGGGYTF
TRBJ2-2 | TRBV6-5 | NA | NA | TGTGCCGGCAGTTACGGTGAGGACGGGGAGCTGTTTTTT | CAGSYGEDGELFF
TRBJ2-4 | TRBV5-4 | NA | NA | TGTGCCAGCAGCCCGACAGACACCAAAAACATTCAGTACTTC | CASSPTDTKNIQYF
TRBJ1-2 | TRBV21-1 | NA | NA | TGTGCCAGCAGCAAAGTTCAGACAGGCGTTTATGGCTACACCTTC | CASSKVQTGVYGYTF
TRBJ1-2 | TRBV2 | TRBD1 | NA | TGTGCCAGCAGGGCGACAGGGGTTGGGAACTATGGCTACACCTTC | CASRATGVGNYGYTF
TRBJ2-2 | TRBV9 | TRBD2 | once | TGTGCCAGCAGCCCAAGGACTAGCGGGGGGGCCGACACCGGGGAGCTGTTTTTT | CASSPRTSGGADTGELFF
TRBJ2-5 | TRBV10-2 | NA | once | TGCGCCAGCAGTGAGTCGACAGCAACCTACCAAGAGACCCAGTACTTC | CASSESTATYQETQYF
TRBJ1-3 | TRBV9 | NA | NA | TGTGCCAGCAGCGGAACAACAGGGTTGGGAAACACCATATATTTT | CASSGTTGLGNTIYF
TRBJ1-5 | TRBV19 | NA | NA | TGTGCCAGTAGTCCCCCTAATAGCAATCAGCCCCAGCATTTT | CASSPPNSNQPQHF
TRBJ2-7 | TRBV5-1 | NA | NA | TGCGCCAGCAGCTACGGACAGAGCGAGCAGTACTTC | CASSYGQSEQYF
TRBJ2-4 | TRBV4-2 | NA | NA | TGTGCCAGCAGCCAAGAAGGGGGGGACGAGAACATTCAGTACTTC | CASSQEGGDENIQYF
TRBJ2-5 | TRBV6-1 | NA | NA | TGTGCCAGCAATAGACCGAGGACAGCTTTAGAGACCCAGTACTTC | CASNRPRTALETQYF
TRBJ2-1 | TRBV27 | NA | NA | TGTGCCAGCAGTTTACTAGCGACCCACAATGAGCAGTTCTTC | CASSLLATHNEQFF
TRBJ2-7 | TRBV6-1 | TRBD1 | NA | TGTGCCAGCAGGGGGACAGGGCCCATATACGAGCAGTACTTC | CASRGTGPIYEQYF
TRBJ2-6 | TRBV29-1 | NA | few | TGCAGCGGGGTGGAGTTTGGGGCCAACGTCCTGACTTTC | CSGVEFGANVLTF
TRBJ2-7 | TRBV29-1 | TRBD1 | NA | TGCAGCGTTGAGGGACAGGGTACCGGGAACGAGCAGTACTTC | CSVEGQGTGNEQYF
TRBJ2-1 | TRBV6-6 | NA | NA | TGTGCCAGCAGTTACAACGGGGGGCCGAGTGAGCAGTTCTTC | CASSYNGGPSEQFF